This paragraph reports one T cell receptor (beta chain). What it binds is unknown. Germline CDR1 is ENHRY and CDR2 is SYGVKD. The CDR3 is 15 residues long. V was pared by 6 bases and J by 3 bases, with 7 bases of the junction left unmatched. The PCR was carried out with 60 Vbeta primers and 13 Jbeta primers. Only in-frame clones appear in the TCRdb table, and some are missing; sequencing was by immunoSEQ multiplex PCR. Among over 80,000 clones listed, approximately 71% were seen once. This sample stems from a study of cytomegalovirus exposure and HLA in healthy donors. Study results and caveats: Cytomegalovirus-associated TCR beta chains were listed, numbering some 170. Later analysis associated a missense DCLRE1C variant with TCR beta V- and J-gene trimming. Compared with the roughly 670-donor mean, an Asian-associated ancestry cluster reportedly had fewer N-insertions, according to a later analysis.

The source is a woman aged 18-29 years in good health and CMV-seropositive. V and J are TRBV10-3 and TRBJ2-3; 9 bases map to TRBD1. The specimen was PBMCs. CDR3 amino acids: CAISARDRETDTQYF. The DNA of the CDR3 is TGTGCCATCAGCGCTCGGGACAGGGAAACAGATACGCAGTATTTT.